Shown below are 24 T cell receptor beta chains from a single sample sequenced in a study of shared T cell receptors in the human thymus. Profiled with immunoSEQ multiplex PCR; TCRdb holds only in-frame clones, not every one. The sample lists over 350,000 clones; around 95% were seen once. What was sequenced was thymocytes. The origin of the receptors is a human donor.

V is TRBV27 and J is TRBJ2-7; TRBD1 agrees at 8 bases. CDR3 length: 14 amino acids. From germline, CDR1 is MNHEY and CDR2 SMNVEV (reference sequence). V trimming: 5 bases; J trimming: 7 bases; junction bases outside the gene matches: 10. The CDR3 loop is CASSPGQGYGEQYF. In nucleotides, the CDR3 is TGTGCCAGCAGTCCTGGACAGGGTTACGGGGAGCAGTACTTC.

This sequence joins TRBV11-2 and TRBJ2-4, with D perhaps TRBD1 (6 bases). Germline V lookup: CDR1 SGHAT, CDR2 FQNNGV. V shed 3 bases and J shed 0 bases, with 12 bases lying between them. The CDR3 covers 16 residues. The CDR3 nucleotides are TGTGCCAGCAGCTTCCGGACAGATACAGCCAAAAACATTCAGTACTTC. Its translation is CASSFRTDTAKNIQYF.

This chain links TRBV10-1 with TRBJ2-2, with D possibly TRBD2 on 5 matching bases. Germline CDR1 is WNHNN and CDR2 is SYGVQD (reference sequence). This CDR3 contains 14 residues. The V gene lost 9 bases and the J gene lost 4 bases, with 15 bases spanning the gap. In DNA, the CDR3 is TGCGCCAGAGCCCGGGAACCTCTCACCGGGGAGCTGTTTTTT. Its translation is CARAREPLTGELFF.

This clone was observed a single time. The chain joins TRBV2 to TRBJ2-7, with no clear D. V was pared by 2 bases and J by 3 bases, with 8 bases between. Germline-derived CDR1 and CDR2 are SNHLY and FYNNEI. This CDR3 is built from 13 residues. As DNA, the CDR3 is TGTGCCAGCAGTGAATGGTGGGTCTACGAGCAGTACTTC. Protein: CASSEWWVYEQYF.

The V call is TRBV6-4, the J call TRBJ2-5; 9 bases are a match to TRBD2. The CDR3 is 20 residues long. V was pared by 7 bases and J by 5 bases, with 26 bases of the junction left unmatched. The V gene's germline CDR1 is MRHNA and CDR2 SNTAGT. This chain's CDR3 is CASTPRRRRASGVQGETQYF. For the CDR3, the DNA is TGTGCCAGCACCCCAAGGAGGCGACGGGCTAGCGGGGTACAGGGGGAGACCCAGTACTTC.

V gene TRBV28 combines with J gene TRBJ2-3; no clear D gene. Germline V gene sequence: CDR1 MDHEN, CDR2 SYDVKM. CDR3 length: 13 residues. V lost 6 bases and J 0 bases, leaving 7 bases between the germline ends. This CDR3 is CASRPPSTDTQYF. The CDR3 coding sequence is TGTGCCAGCAGACCACCTAGCACAGATACGCAGTATTTT.

The chain couples TRBV2 to TRBJ2-5, with 7 bases fitting TRBD2. The CDR3 runs 17 residues. Germline lookup yields CDR1 SNHLY and CDR2 FYNNEI. Unmatched junction bases numbered 15, after V lost 6 bases and J lost 2 bases. CDR3 coding DNA: TGTGCCAGCAGGGCTCGGGTGGGGGGAGCGGGACAAGAGACCCAGTACTTC. This gives the protein CASRARVGGAGQETQYF.

This clone was observed a few times. The V call is TRBV28, the J call TRBJ2-7, with 10 bases that match TRBD2. Germline V lookup: CDR1 MDHEN, CDR2 SYDVKM. The V gene end was trimmed by 6 bases and the J gene end by 2 bases; junction bases not matched to a gene: 10. The CDR3 is 16 residues long. The CDR3 spells CASSPPGLARPYEQYF. Here the CDR3 DNA reads TGTGCCAGCAGCCCGCCGGGACTAGCGCGCCCCTACGAGCAGTACTTC.

The chain recombines TRBV7-2 with TRBJ2-3; the D gene is possibly TRBD2 (6 bases). The CDR3 contains 14 residues. The V end was cut by 8 bases, the J end by 7 bases, with 19 bases between. Germline CDR1 and CDR2: SGHTA and FQGNSA. CDR3 DNA sequence: TGTGCCAGCGCGACTAGTTCAGATGGTAATACGCAGTATTTT. This gives the protein CASATSSDGNTQYF.

The chain combines TRBV6-5 with TRBJ1-3; D remains unclear. CDR3 length equals 13 residues. Germline V gene sequence: CDR1 MNHEY, CDR2 SVGAGI. V was pared by 8 bases and J by 0 bases, with 8 bases between. Here the CDR3 DNA reads TGTGCCAGCGCGGCTAACTCTGGAAACACCATATATTTT. As protein: CASAANSGNTIYF.

This chain links TRBV7-2 with TRBJ1-3, with a weak D call TRBD1 (5 bases). From germline, CDR1 is SGHTA and CDR2 FQGNSA. Trimming shortened V by 5 bases and J by 4 bases, and 9 bases separated the two germline ends. The CDR3 has 13 amino acids. Here the CDR3 reads CASSPGVGNTIYF. Written as DNA, the CDR3 is TGTGCCAGCAGCCCGGGGGTCGGAAACACCATATATTTT.

This clone was recorded once. The chain is built from TRBV5-1 and TRBJ2-5; 10 bases agree with TRBD2. The CDR3 has 17 residues. Germline V gene data show CDR1 as SGHRS and CDR2 as YFSETQ. J gave up 0 bases and V 0 bases, and 5 bases lay outside the gene matches. In DNA form, the CDR3 reads TGCGCCAGCAGCTTGGAGGGGACTAGCGAGTACCAAGAGACCCAGTACTTC. Protein product: CASSLEGTSEYQETQYF.

This clone was counted once. V and J are TRBV27 and TRBJ2-7, with D possibly matching TRBD2 (5 bases). Between the trimmed V and J ends, which lost 2 bases and 2 bases, there was a span of 16 bases. This CDR3 is built from 16 residues. Germline CDR1 is MNHEY and CDR2 is SMNVEV (reference sequence). CDR3 DNA: TGTGCCAGCAGTTTACACGGGGAAAGATATGCCTACGAGCAGTACTTC. This encodes CASSLHGERYAYEQYF.

V and J are TRBV4-1 and TRBJ2-1; D uncertain. This CDR3 has 16 residues. Deletions cut 1 base from V and 7 bases from J, with 17 bases between. From germline, CDR1 is MGHRA and CDR2 YSYEKL. The CDR3 DNA is TGCGCCAGCAGCCAAGGAGTCCCGCGGCTGACTAATGAGCAGTTCTTC. Amino acid sequence: CASSQGVPRLTNEQFF.

The V call is TRBV7-9, the J call TRBJ2-1, with 16 positions matching TRBD2. Germline CDR1 and CDR2: SEHNR and FQNEAQ (reference sequence). The junction had 13 bases not matched to a gene; V was cut back by 6 bases and J by 5 bases. CDR3 length: 19 residues. This CDR3 reads CASSQHRGLAGGPNNEQFF. Here the CDR3 DNA reads TGTGCCAGCAGTCAACACAGGGGACTAGCGGGAGGGCCGAACAATGAGCAGTTCTTC.

In its sample, this clone was seen once. This chain uses TRBV25-1 with TRBJ1-4, with D unclear. Germline lookup yields CDR1 MGHDK and CDR2 SYGVNS. Trimming removed 1 base at V and 4 bases at J, with 10 bases between. This CDR3 is built from 15 residues. CDR3 nucleotides: TGTGCCAGCAGTGAATTGTCCGCCTATAATGAAAAACTGTTTTTT. Its protein product is CASSELSAYNEKLFF.

The chain carries TRBV28 and TRBJ2-7, with a tentative D call TRBD2 (6 bases). V shed 8 bases and J shed 2 bases, with 13 bases lying between them. CDR3 size: 13 residues. The germline V gene encodes CDR1 MDHEN and CDR2 SYDVKM. The DNA for the CDR3 is TGTGCCAGCGACCGGGGCGGGACCTACGAGCAGTACTTC. It translates to CASDRGGTYEQYF.

This chain links TRBV19 with TRBJ1-2; 12 nucleotides line up with TRBD1. The ends lost 5 bases at V and 8 bases at J; junction bases unmatched: 15. The length of the CDR3 is 17 residues. Germline V gene data show CDR1 as LNHDA and CDR2 as SQIVND (reference sequence). In DNA, the CDR3 is TGTGCCAGTAGTCCGGGTGCGGGGGACAGGGGGCTTGGCGGCTACACCTTC. Protein: CASSPGAGDRGLGGYTF.

The chain has TRBV4-1 and TRBJ1-2; D is unclear. Trimming shortened V by 1 base and J by 4 bases, and 7 bases separated the two germline ends. The CDR3 is 13 amino acids. CDR1 is MGHRA and CDR2 is YSYEKL in the germline V gene. The CDR3, as DNA: TGCGCCAGCAGCCAAGCCGGGTCCTATGGCTACACCTTC. Its protein is CASSQAGSYGYTF.

This chain uses TRBV2 with TRBJ1-2; D not certain. The CDR3 runs 13 residues. V lost 6 bases, J lost 5 bases, and 13 bases lay in between. In germline, CDR1 is SNHLY, CDR2 FYNNEI. The DNA for the CDR3 is TGTGCCAGCAGGACGTCCCCCATTTATGGCTACACCTTC. This sequence encodes CASRTSPIYGYTF. Filled out from reference TRBV2 and TRBJ1-2, the complete variable domain reads EPEVTQTPSHQVTQMGQEVILRCVPISNHLYFYWYRQILGQKVEFLVSFYNNEISEKSEIFDDQFSVERPDGSNFTLKIRSTKLEDSAMYFCASRTSPIYGYTFGSGTRLTVV.

This clone appeared once. This chain connects TRBV28 to TRBJ2-7; TRBD1 agrees at 8 bases. J was trimmed by 1 base and V by 3 bases; bases with no gene match: 11. This CDR3 is built from 17 residues. Germline-derived CDR1 and CDR2 are MDHEN and SYDVKM. The DNA of the CDR3 is TGTGCCAGCAGTTTGGGGACCCGAGGACAGGGTTCCTACGAGCAGTACTTC. Translation: CASSLGTRGQGSYEQYF.

This clone was recorded once. The chain carries TRBV7-2 and TRBJ2-1, with 10 nucleotides matching TRBD1. The CDR3 spans 15 residues. V was pared by 0 bases and J by 7 bases, with 3 bases of the junction left unmatched. Per germline, CDR1 SGHTA and CDR2 FQGNSA. DNA of the CDR3: TGTGCCAGCAGCTTAGCCGGGACAGGGGTGAATGAGCAGTTCTTC. Translated: CASSLAGTGVNEQFF.

V gene TRBV2 combines with J gene TRBJ2-1; D is unresolved. The V end lost 1 base, the J end lost 10 bases, and 29 bases lay between the germline ends. The CDR3 is 19 residues long. CDR1 and CDR2 (germline): SNHLY, FYNNEI. The CDR3 protein is CASSEEAVRREYEHWEQFF. CDR3 sequence (DNA): TGTGCCAGCAGTGAAGAAGCTGTGCGAAGGGAATACGAGCATTGGGAGCAGTTCTTC.

DNA for the CDR3: TGTGCCAGCAGCTTATCCCGGGACCAGGGCCATGGCTACACCTTC. It encodes CASSLSRDQGHGYTF. The V call is TRBV7-7, the J call TRBJ1-2, with a possible D match to TRBD1 (5 bases). The germline gives CDR1 SSHAT, CDR2 FNYEAQ (reference sequence). There are 15 residues in the CDR3. V lost 2 bases, J lost 6 bases, and 16 bases lay in between.